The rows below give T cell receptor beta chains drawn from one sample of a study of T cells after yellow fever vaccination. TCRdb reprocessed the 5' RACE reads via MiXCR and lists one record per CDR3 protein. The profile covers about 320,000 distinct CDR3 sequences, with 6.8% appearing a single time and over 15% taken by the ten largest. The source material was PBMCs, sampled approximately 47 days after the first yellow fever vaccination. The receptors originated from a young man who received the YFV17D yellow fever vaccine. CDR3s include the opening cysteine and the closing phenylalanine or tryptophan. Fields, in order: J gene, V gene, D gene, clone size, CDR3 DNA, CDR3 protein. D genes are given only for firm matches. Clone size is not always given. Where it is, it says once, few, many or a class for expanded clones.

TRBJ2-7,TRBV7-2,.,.,TGTGCCAGCAGCTTAGCTAAAGGACTTTACGAGCAGTACTTC,CASSLAKGLYEQYF
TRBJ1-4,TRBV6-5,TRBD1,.,TGTGCCAGCAGTCCGCAGGACAGGGCGAATGAAAAACTGTTTTTT,CASSPQDRANEKLFF
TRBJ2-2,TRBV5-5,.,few,TGTGCCAGCACCAAAAAGGGAACCGGGGAGCTGTTTTTT,CASTKKGTGELFF
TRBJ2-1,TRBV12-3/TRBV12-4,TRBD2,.,TGTGCCAGCAGTCCGCGGCTAGCGGGGTCTGAGCAGTTCTTC,CASSPRLAGSEQFF
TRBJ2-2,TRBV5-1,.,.,TGCGCCAGCAGCTTGGCCAGGGAGTCGAACACCGGGGAGCTGTTTTTT,CASSLARESNTGELFF
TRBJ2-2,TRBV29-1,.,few,TGCAGCGTTGACTGGAGAGGGCAGGGATACACCGGGGAGCTGTTTTTT,CSVDWRGQGYTGELFF
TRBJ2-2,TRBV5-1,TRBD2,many,TGCGCCAGCACCTTTAGCGGGGGGGCCGGCACCGGGGAGCTGTTTTTT,CASTFSGGAGTGELFF
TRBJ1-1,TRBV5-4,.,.,TGTGCCAGCAGCTTAAAGGGGACGAACACTGAAGCTTTCTTT,CASSLKGTNTEAFF
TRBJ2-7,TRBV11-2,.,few,TGTGCCAGCAGCTTAGCCCCGGGACTTTCCGAGCAGTACTTC,CASSLAPGLSEQYF
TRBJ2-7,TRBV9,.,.,TGTGCCAGCAGCACCCTCCCTGGGTACGAGCAGTACTTC,CASSTLPGYEQYF
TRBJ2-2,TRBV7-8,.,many,TGTGCCAGCAGCTTTCGGCGAAGGCCGGGGGCCGGGGAGCTGTTTTTT,CASSFRRRPGAGELFF
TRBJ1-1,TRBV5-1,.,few,TGCGCCAGCAGCTTGCGGACGGTCCCCACTGAAGCTTTCTTT,CASSLRTVPTEAFF
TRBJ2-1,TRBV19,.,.,TGTGCCACCCGGCAGGGGATTGTCAATGAGCAGTTCTTC,CATRQGIVNEQFF
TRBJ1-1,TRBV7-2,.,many,TGTGCCAGCAGCCTACCGGGTTTGAACACTGAAGCTTTCTTT,CASSLPGLNTEAFF
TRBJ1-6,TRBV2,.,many,TGTGCCAGCGGCTCTGGAAGCTCCTATAATTCACCCCTCCACTTT,CASGSGSSYNSPLHF